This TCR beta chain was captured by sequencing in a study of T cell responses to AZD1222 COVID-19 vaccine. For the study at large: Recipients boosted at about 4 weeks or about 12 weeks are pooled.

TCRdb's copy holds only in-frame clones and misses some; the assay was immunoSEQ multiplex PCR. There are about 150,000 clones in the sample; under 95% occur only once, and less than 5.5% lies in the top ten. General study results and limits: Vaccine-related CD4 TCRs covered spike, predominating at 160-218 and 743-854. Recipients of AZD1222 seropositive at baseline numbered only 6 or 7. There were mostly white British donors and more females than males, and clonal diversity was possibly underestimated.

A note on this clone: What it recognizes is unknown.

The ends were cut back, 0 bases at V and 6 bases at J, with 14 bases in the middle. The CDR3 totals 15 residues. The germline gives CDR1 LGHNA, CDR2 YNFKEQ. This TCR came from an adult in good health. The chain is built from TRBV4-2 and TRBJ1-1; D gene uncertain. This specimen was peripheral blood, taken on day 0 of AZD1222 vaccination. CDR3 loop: CASSQDVAGGSEAFF. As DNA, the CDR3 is TGTGCCAGCAGCCAAGACGTAGCGGGAGGGTCTGAAGCTTTCTTT.